This passage covers 15 T cell receptor beta chains from one sample sequenced in a study of shared clonotypes between healthy human individuals. Produced via immunoSEQ multiplex PCR; TCRdb's table is partial and in-frame only. The sample has 470,000 or so clones, more than 65% seen once; the top ten hold 12%. Sequenced input: PBMCs. These receptors originate from a middle-aged woman in good health. Some clones in this sample may be carry-over from other donors' samples.

This clone is a singleton in its sample. A single base is all that separates this from a far larger clone, so a read error is likely. This chain joins TRBV25-1 and TRBJ2-7, with 11 bases fitting TRBD1. The germline CDR1 and CDR2 sequences are MGHDK and SYGVNS. The CDR3 runs to 15 residues. V was clipped by 5 bases and J by 3 bases; unmatched bases: 6. CDR3 loop: CASSKFGTGGYEQYF. The DNA for the CDR3 is TGTGCCAGCAGTAAGTTCGGGACAGGGGGCTACGAGCAGTACTTC.

V usage is TRBV5-1 and J usage is TRBJ2-1; a weak D match, TRBD2 (5 bases). V was pared by 2 bases and J by 8 bases, with 11 bases between. The CDR3 contains 13 residues. Germline V gene data show CDR1 as SGHRS and CDR2 as YFSETQ. The CDR3 sequence is CASSLQSGDEQFF. The DNA of the CDR3 is TGCGCCAGCAGCTTACAGAGCGGCGATGAGCAGTTCTTC.

The rearrangement links TRBV19 to TRBJ2-4; D may match TRBD1 or TRBD2 (6 bases each). V lost 6 bases and J 4 bases, leaving 16 bases between the germline ends. This CDR3 contains 15 residues. Germline V gene sequence: CDR1 LNHDA, CDR2 SQIVND (reference sequence). CDR3 DNA sequence: TGTGCCAGTAGGTCCCAGACGGGGGCAAAAAACATTCAGTACTTC. Encoded protein: CASRSQTGAKNIQYF.

The chain uses TRBV29-1 and TRBJ2-7; 9 bases match TRBD2. The J segment lost 1 base and the V segment lost 7 bases, leaving 5 bases of the junction unmatched. The CDR3 has 13 amino acids. Looked up from germline, CDR1 is SQVTM and CDR2 is ANQGSEA. This chain's CDR3 is CSGRAGGSYEQYF. Here the CDR3 DNA reads TGCAGCGGTAGAGCGGGGGGATCCTACGAGCAGTACTTC.

This clone was counted once. A far larger clone is a single base away, which makes a read error likely. Other DNA sequences in this specimen translate into the identical CDR3. This chain joins TRBV6-5 and TRBJ2-7; D might be TRBD2 (5 bases). V was shortened by 9 bases and J by 3 bases, with 15 bases between the two germline ends. CDR3 length: 13 residues. Germline V gene data show CDR1 as MNHEY and CDR2 as SVGAGI. Written as DNA, the CDR3 is TGTGCCAGTAGGGCGGGTGGAAACTACGAGCAGTACTTC. Protein: CASRAGGNYEQYF.

The chain uses TRBV10-3 and TRBJ1-3; no definite D call. CDR3 size: 12 residues. V was trimmed by 6 bases and J by 7 bases, leaving 10 bases between them. Germline lookup yields CDR1 ENHRY and CDR2 SYGVKD. Written as DNA, the CDR3 is TGTGCCATCAGAGACAATGGGAACACCATATATTTT. It specifies CAIRDNGNTIYF.

The J gene is TRBJ1-1, the V gene TRBV28, with a tentative D call TRBD1 (6 bases). The V end lost 7 bases, the J end lost 3 bases, and 18 bases lay between the germline ends. The CDR3 has 15 amino acids. Germline V gene sequence: CDR1 MDHEN, CDR2 SYDVKM. The CDR3 bases are TGTGCCAGCAATGGGGGGGGCTCAGCGGACACTGAAGCTTTCTTT. Amino acid sequence: CASNGGGSADTEAFF.

This chain links TRBV6-5 with TRBJ2-5, with a weak D call TRBD2 (6 bases). Per germline, CDR1 MNHEY and CDR2 SVGAGI. This CDR3 is built from 14 residues. V was trimmed by 3 bases and J by 3 bases, leaving 11 bases between them. This CDR3 is CASSYTGVEETQYF. The CDR3 coding sequence is TGTGCCAGCAGTTATACGGGAGTGGAAGAGACCCAGTACTTC.

This clone was observed once. V and J are TRBV6-5 and TRBJ1-1; D possibly corresponds to TRBD1 (5 bases). The CDR3 runs to 14 residues. V was shortened by 6 bases and J by 6 bases, with 17 bases between the two germline ends. In germline, CDR1 is MNHEY, CDR2 SVGAGI. CDR3 DNA: TGTGCCAGCAGACTAGCTCGTGAAGGGGCTGAAGCTTTCTTT. It is translated as CASRLAREGAEAFF.

The chain combines TRBV28 with TRBJ2-5; unclear D gene. V lost 7 bases and J lost 1, with 4 bases in between. The CDR3 has 11 residues. CDR1 MDHEN and CDR2 SYDVKM come from the germline V gene. CDR3 nucleotide sequence: TGTGCCAGCACCCTCCAAGAGACCCAGTACTTC. As protein: CASTLQETQYF.

This clone was observed a single time. A far larger clone is one nucleotide away, so this likely arose from a read error. This chain connects TRBV18 to TRBJ1-4; D may be TRBD1 (5 bases). CDR3 length equals 14 residues. Germline lookup yields CDR1 KGHSH and CDR2 LQKENI. V was shortened by 3 bases and J by 8 bases, with 13 bases between the two germline ends. CDR3 protein: CASSPDSGGEKLFF. CDR3 nucleotides: TGTGCCAGCTCACCTGACTCCGGGGGGGAAAAACTGTTTTTT.

Note on this clone: A far larger clone is a single base away, which makes a read error likely. V and J are TRBV30 and TRBJ2-2; D is tentatively TRBD1 or TRBD2 (5 bases each). Germline assignment: CDR1 GTSNPN and CDR2 SVGIG (reference sequence). The CDR3 totals 13 residues. The CDR3 coding sequence is TGTGCCTGGAGGGCAGGGCACACCGGGGAGCTGTCTTTT. Its protein product is CAWRAGHTGELSF.

The chain recombines TRBV7-9 with TRBJ1-4; no definite D call. Germline CDR1 and CDR2: SEHNR and FQNEAQ (reference sequence). The CDR3 runs 19 residues. Trimming left V 5 bases short and J 0 bases short, with 22 bases between. The chain's CDR3 is CASSQPAVDASATNEKLFF. CDR3 DNA sequence: TGTGCCAGCAGCCAACCCGCCGTGGACGCGTCTGCAACTAATGAAAAACTGTTTTTT.

Concerning this clone itself: Since a far larger clone is one base different, this is likely a read error. The chain has TRBV5-6 and TRBJ1-3, with D tentatively TRBD1 (5 bases). The ends were cut back, 0 bases at V and 4 bases at J, with 8 bases in the middle. Germline values: CDR1 SGHDT, CDR2 YYEEEE. CDR3 size: 14 residues. CDR3 nucleotides: TGTGCCAGCAGCTTGGGACAGAAAGGAAACACCATATATTTT. This gives the protein CASSLGQKGNTIYF.

The chain employs TRBV5-1 and TRBJ2-4; TRBD1 might be the D (5 bases). There are 15 residues in the CDR3. The V and J ends lost 4 bases and 10 bases respectively, with 21 bases between them. In germline, CDR1 is SGHRS, CDR2 YFSETQ. CDR3 amino acids: CASSPDSDRIGIQYF. CDR3 nucleotides: TGCGCCAGCAGCCCAGACAGCGATCGCATAGGGATTCAGTACTTC.